The clone carrying this T cell receptor (beta chain) was recorded many times. Antigen unknown. These data originate in a study of regulatory T cells in long-lasting Graves disease. General study results and limits: Persistent disease showed a preference for TRBV28, TRBJ1-2 and TRBJ2-5. The work looked only at peripheral blood and did not look at thyroid tissue. New patients shared fewer public clonotypes (966) than persistent patients did (approximately 3,000).

Arm-PCR of CDR3 regions and iRepertoire HTBI primers were the basis on which TCR beta libraries were built. TCRdb analysed the multiplex PCR reads with MiXCR anew, one entry per CDR3 protein. The sample has about 310,000 distinct CDR3 sequences, 22% seen once. The V end was cut by 6 bases, the J end by 8 bases, with 8 bases between. Germline V gene lookup returns CDR1 LGHDT and CDR2 YNNKEL (reference sequence). This CDR3 is built from 12 residues. The sample's time point: persistent/refractory GD, antithyroid drugs over 5 years with positive TRAb. PBMC-derived RNA was used for the TCR library. American Thyroid Association guidelines were used to diagnose Graves' disease.

The TCR was taken from a female donor with Graves disease. The genes are TRBV3-1 and TRBJ1-6; no definite D call. The sample consisted of peripheral blood mononuclear cells (PBMCs), taken when the disease was refractory, from a patient treated with antithyroid drugs. The CDR3: CASRSPYSPLHF. CDR3 coding DNA: TGTGCCAGCAGATCACCCTATTCACCCCTCCACTTT.